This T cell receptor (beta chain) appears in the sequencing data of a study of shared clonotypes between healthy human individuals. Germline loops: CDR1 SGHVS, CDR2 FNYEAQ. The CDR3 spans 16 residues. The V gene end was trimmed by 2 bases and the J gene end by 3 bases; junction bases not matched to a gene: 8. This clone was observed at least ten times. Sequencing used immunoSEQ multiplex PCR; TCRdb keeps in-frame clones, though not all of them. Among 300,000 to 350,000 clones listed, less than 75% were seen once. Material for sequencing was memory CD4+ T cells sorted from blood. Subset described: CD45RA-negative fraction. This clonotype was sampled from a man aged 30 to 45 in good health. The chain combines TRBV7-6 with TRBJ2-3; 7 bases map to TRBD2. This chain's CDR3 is CASSLSLAGATDTQYF. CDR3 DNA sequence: TGTGCCAGCAGCTTATCGTTGGCGGGAGCTACAGATACGCAGTATTTT.